This T cell receptor beta chain is from a study of tumor and adjacent non-tumor tissue in lung cancer. RNA was extracted from bulk tissue without any cell sorting. This clonotype was picked up a small number of times. TCRbeta libraries were built with three rounds of nested PCR, modified from ARM-PCR. MiXCR was run by TCRdb on the multiplex PCR reads, yielding one entry per CDR3 protein. The data show about 200,000 distinct CDR3 sequences, with over 55% seen just once and 20% to 25% held by the top ten. Germline assignment: CDR1 DFQATT and CDR2 SNEGSKA (reference sequence). CDR3 length equals 15 residues. The V end lost 0 bases, the J end lost 4 bases, and 15 bases lay between the germline ends.

The V call is TRBV20-1, the J call TRBJ1-2, with D maybe TRBD1 (5 bases). The TCR comes from a man aged 60 to 69 with non-small cell lung cancer. The sequencing sample was made of lung tumor tissue. The CDR3 coding sequence is TGCAGTGCTAGAGATCTGAGACAGTTGCTCTATGGCTACACCTTC. This sequence encodes CSARDLRQLLYGYTF.